This TCR beta chain was sequenced for a study of T cell responses to AZD1222 COVID-19 vaccine. Turning to the study itself: Pooled samples include second doses given at about 4 or 12 weeks. Findings and caveats of the study: In a largely white British group with more females than males, clonal diversity was possibly underestimated.

The method was immunoSEQ multiplex PCR; TCRdb's version includes in-frame clones alone and lacks a portion of them. The sample holds approximately 100,000 clones; 75% to 95% are singletons and the top ten take 1% to 1.5%. A remark on this clone: What it binds is not known.

The CDR3 sequence is 15 residues long. Germline V gene data show CDR1 as MDHEN and CDR2 as SYDVKM. V trimming: 2 bases; J trimming: 4 bases; junction bases outside the gene matches: 3. The J gene is TRBJ2-3, the V gene TRBV28; TRBD2 agrees at 10 bases. The receptor's source is an adult in good health. Sequenced material: peripheral blood, taken on day 0 of AZD1222 vaccination. In DNA, the CDR3 is TGTGCCAGCAGTTTACTAGCGGGGGCTTCAGATACGCAGTATTTT. The encoded protein is CASSLLAGASDTQYF.